The table lists the clone carrying this T cell receptor (beta chain) with a count of one. This record belongs to a study of blood T cell repertoires in COVID-19. For the study at large: Some COVID-19 samples were acute and others convalescent; all came from the United States, Italy and Spain. PBMCs, B-cell-depleted T cells, or T cells were the source of the cDNA or gDNA that made up the material.

In the authors' workflow: Nucleated cell counts were estimated from reference gene primer amplification. TCRdb's copy holds only in-frame clones and misses some; the assay was immunoSEQ multiplex PCR. That table is the source of V, J and clone size, and D and trimming were worked out from the DNA. The sample has about 110,000 clones, 90% seen once. The CDR3 totals 14 residues. In germline, CDR1 is MNHEY, CDR2 SMNVEV (reference sequence). Germline trimming cut 8 bases from V and 3 bases from J; bases unmatched to any gene: 8. Sample: peripheral blood. This sequence originates from a human donor in a cohort sampled during active COVID-19. The rearrangement links TRBV27 to TRBJ1-1; 8 bases line up with TRBD1. Here the CDR3 reads CASAPGGGHTEAFF. The DNA for the CDR3 is TGTGCCAGCGCGCCAGGGGGCGGGCACACTGAAGCTTTCTTT.